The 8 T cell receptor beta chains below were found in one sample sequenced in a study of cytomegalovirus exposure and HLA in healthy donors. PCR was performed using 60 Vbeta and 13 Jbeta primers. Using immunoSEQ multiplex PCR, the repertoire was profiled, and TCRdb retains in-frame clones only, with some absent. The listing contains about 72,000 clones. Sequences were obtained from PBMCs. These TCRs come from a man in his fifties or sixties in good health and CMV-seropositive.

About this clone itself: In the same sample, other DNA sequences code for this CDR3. For the CDR3, the DNA is TGTGCCACGAGGAAGTTGGAGGGTCTAGCGGTTAGCACAGATACGCAGTATTTT. This encodes CATRKLEGLAVSTDTQYF. The chain combines TRBV19 with TRBJ2-3, with 7 bases lining up with TRBD2. The junction had 19 bases not matched to a gene; V was cut back by 10 bases and J by 0 bases. The germline gives CDR1 LNHDA, CDR2 SQIVND (reference sequence). The CDR3 runs to 18 residues.

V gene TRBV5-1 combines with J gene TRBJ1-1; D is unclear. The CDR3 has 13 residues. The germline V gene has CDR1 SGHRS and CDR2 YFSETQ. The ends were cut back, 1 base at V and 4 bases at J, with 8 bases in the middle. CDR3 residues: CASSLQVGTEAFF. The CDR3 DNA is TGCGCCAGCAGCTTGCAGGTCGGCACTGAAGCTTTCTTT. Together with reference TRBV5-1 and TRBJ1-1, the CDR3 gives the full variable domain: KAGVTQTPRYLIKTRGQQVTLSCSPISGHRSVSWYQQTPGQGLQFLFEYFSETQRNKGNFPGRFSGRQFSNSRSEMNVSTLELGDSALYLCASSLQVGTEAFFGQGTRLTVV.

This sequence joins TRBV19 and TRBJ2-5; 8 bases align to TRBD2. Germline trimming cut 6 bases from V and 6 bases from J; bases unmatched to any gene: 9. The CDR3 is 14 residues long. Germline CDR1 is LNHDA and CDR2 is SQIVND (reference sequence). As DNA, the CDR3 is TGTGCCAGTAGGGACGGGACTAGGGGCCAGACCCAGTACTTC. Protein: CASRDGTRGQTQYF.

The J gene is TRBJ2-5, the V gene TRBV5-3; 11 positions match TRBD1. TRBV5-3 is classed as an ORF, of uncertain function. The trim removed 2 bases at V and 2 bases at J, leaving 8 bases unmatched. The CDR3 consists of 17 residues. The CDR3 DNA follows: TGTGCCAGAAGCTTTATTACCCGGGACAGGGGGCAAGAGACCCAGTACTTC. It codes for CARSFITRDRGQETQYF.

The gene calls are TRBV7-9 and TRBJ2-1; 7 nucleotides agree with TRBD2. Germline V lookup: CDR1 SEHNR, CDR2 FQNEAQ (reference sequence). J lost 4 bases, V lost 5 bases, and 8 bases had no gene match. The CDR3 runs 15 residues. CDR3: CASSPLAADYNEQFF. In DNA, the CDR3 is TGTGCCAGCAGCCCCCTAGCGGCGGATTACAATGAGCAGTTCTTC.

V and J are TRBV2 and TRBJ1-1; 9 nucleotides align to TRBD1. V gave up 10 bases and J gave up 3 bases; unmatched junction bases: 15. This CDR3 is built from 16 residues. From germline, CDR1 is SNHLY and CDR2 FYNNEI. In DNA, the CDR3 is TGTGCCACGGTTGCCCGGGACAGGGTTGGGGACACTGAAGCTTTCTTT. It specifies CATVARDRVGDTEAFF.

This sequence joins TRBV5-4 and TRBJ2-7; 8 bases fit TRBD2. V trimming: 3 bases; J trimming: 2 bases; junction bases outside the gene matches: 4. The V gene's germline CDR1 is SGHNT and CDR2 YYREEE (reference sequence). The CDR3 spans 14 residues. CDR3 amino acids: CASSSTSGTYEQYF. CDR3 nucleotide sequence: TGTGCCAGCAGCTCCACTAGCGGTACCTACGAGCAGTACTTC.

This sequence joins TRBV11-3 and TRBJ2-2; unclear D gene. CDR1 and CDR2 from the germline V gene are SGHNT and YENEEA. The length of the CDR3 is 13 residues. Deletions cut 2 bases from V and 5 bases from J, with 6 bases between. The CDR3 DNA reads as TGTGCCAGCAGCTTACCTGCGACCGGGGAGCTGTTTTTT. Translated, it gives CASSLPATGELFF.